The clone carrying this T cell receptor beta chain was seen a handful of times. TRB was amplified from approximately 250-500 ng of blood genomic DNA. The germline gives CDR1 MRHNA, CDR2 SNTAGT. The V end was cut by 5 bases, the J end by 4 bases, with 22 bases between. The length of the CDR3 is 17 residues. BIOMED2 TRB-A/B primer pools were used in multiplex TRB PCR. In TCRdb, the multiplex PCR reads were re-called with MiXCR into one record per CDR3 protein. The sample consists of approximately 13,000 distinct CDR3 sequences, under 30% of them appearing once. The data belong to a study of T and B cells in COVID-19 patients.

The origin of this receptor is a human donor who had recovered from COVID-19. The V gene is TRBV6-4, the J gene TRBJ2-3, with D tentatively TRBD1 (6 bases). Material: blood. The CDR3 DNA reads TGTGCCAGCAGTATTTCCCCGGGACATCTGCCTCCAGATACGCAGTATTTT. Protein product: CASSISPGHLPPDTQYF.